The entry that follows covers one TCR beta chain sequence. This sample is drawn from a study of shared clonotypes between healthy human individuals. Clones were read by immunoSEQ multiplex PCR, and TCRdb kept only the in-frame ones, dropping some. Of over 2 million clones listed, around 95% are singletons. The CDR3 contains 16 residues. Germline CDR1 SGHRS, CDR2 YFSETQ. V was cut by 4 bases and J by 0 bases, with 14 bases left in between. This TCR was sampled from a man between 18 and 29 years old in good health. The gene calls are TRBV5-1 and TRBJ2-4, with D perhaps TRBD2 (5 bases). The material sequenced was naive CD4+ T cells sorted from blood. Subset: CD45RA+ positively selected. The CDR3, as DNA: TGCGCCAGCAGCCTAGCCCTAACCGAAGCCAAAAACATTCAGTACTTC. Protein: CASSLALTEAKNIQYF. The full variable domain, in which reference TRBV5-1 and TRBJ2-4 provide the parts outside the CDR3, is KAGVTQTPRYLIKTRGQQVTLSCSPISGHRSVSWYQQTPGQGLQFLFEYFSETQRNKGNFPGRFSGRQFSNSRSEMNVSTLELGDSALYLCASSLALTEAKNIQYFGAGTRLSVL.